One and the same sample provided the 2 T cell receptor beta chains below, sequenced in a study of shared clonotypes between healthy human individuals. TCRdb keeps only in-frame clones here, not all; method: immunoSEQ multiplex PCR. This table holds more than 1,200,000 clones, 98% to 99% found once. Sequenced: naive CD4+ T cells sorted from blood. The subset: CD45RA+ positively selected. The receptors originated from a man aged 25-45 years in good health.

The chain employs TRBV5-1 and TRBJ2-7; 9 bases are shared with TRBD1. The CDR3 has 15 residues. Germline lookup yields CDR1 SGHRS and CDR2 YFSETQ. V lost 4 bases to trimming and J lost 3 bases; unmatched junction nucleotides: 8. The CDR3 loop is CASSPPGTGSYEQYF. CDR3 nucleotides: TGCGCCAGCAGCCCCCCCGGGACAGGGAGCTACGAGCAGTACTTC.

The rearrangement uses TRBV12-2 and TRBJ2-1; TRBD2 was called by the table and not checked on the DNA. TRBV12-2 is labeled a pseudogene. The CDR3 is 11 amino acids. CDR3 in DNA: TGTGCAAGCCCTGGCCGGGGTCAGCAGTTCTTC. It is translated as CASPGRGQQFF.